This paragraph covers one T cell receptor beta chain sequence. There is no known antigen for this receptor. One end of the junction is discordant with germline, which a read error may explain. Other DNA sequences from this sample encode an identical CDR3 as well. The data are from a study of cytomegalovirus exposure and HLA in healthy donors (dated by TCRdb to the late 2010s). Broadly, across the study: In an earlier analysis of under 750 of the donors, 276 Gb of sequence data and 95 million to 130 million unique TCR beta sequences from roughly 180 million T cells were reported. An early release that covered about 600 HLA-typed donors contained about 300 gigabases of sequencing data and roughly 84 million unique TCR sequences. Among the roughly 400 genotyped donors, about 83% belonged to the genetic ancestry cluster associated with self-reported Caucasian donors. The study aimed to test whether signatures of past pathogen exposure could be identified by cataloging public T cell receptors. The T cell repertoires of about 700 subjects were profiled by immunosequencing and related to cytomegalovirus serostatus. In addition to the first cohort of several hundred subjects, a separate validation cohort of 100 to 150 different subjects was used. To predict cytomegalovirus infection status, the study brought together high-throughput TCR immunosequencing, statistical association of individual TCRs with disease status, and machine learning. In a later analysis, previously published TCR beta repertoires from several hundred donors were re-analyzed and high-resolution HLA genotyping was added so that TCR occurrence patterns could be studied. In the later analysis, no new phenotypic data were used to find candidate immune exposures; instead, reliance was placed on TCR beta sequences and their occurrence across donors. To decide whether each TCR beta V gene segment behaved as functional or pseudogenic, an earlier analysis of over 500 of the donors relied on high-throughput TCR beta sequencing. Donor age, sex, ethnicity and CMV serostatus were compiled alongside the repertoire data. A later genetic analysis took genome-wide SNP genotypes for about three fifths of the 666 donors and used that subset as a discovery cohort. Every discovery cohort repertoire had been produced on one sequencing platform. Class I and class II HLA loci were covered by the typing at four-digit resolution. Typing coverage differed by locus: A, B, C, DRB1 and DQB1 were typed in roughly 620-640 donors, DQA1 in roughly 510, DPA1 in 600 to 610, and DPB1 in roughly 470. Roughly 5 DR-DQ haplotypes were handled as single units for association and clustering, since linkage in the cohort was strong. On average, roughly 250,000 unique TCR beta nucleotide sequences were sequenced per donor among a few hundred genotyped donors of the cohort, with 15% to 20% of those sequences being non-productive. General conclusions and limits of the study: Some IMGT-functional V segments, including TRBV6-2 and TRBV6-3, could not be distinguished by the 87-base-pair reads and were therefore excluded. It was suggested by the authors that the approach could potentially be generalized to other disease states and immunological phenotypes. Because HLA typing was unavailable for some donors at each locus, only the typed subset was used in association tests. Across donors, most TCR sequences were observed very rarely, whereas some public TCRs were present in many individuals. V-gene and J-gene trimming of TCR beta chains was associated with a missense DCLRE1C variant in a later genetic analysis, and the association was replicated in an independent cohort. Several of the top co-occurrence clusters appeared to be linked to parvovirus B19, influenza, CMV and Epstein-Barr virus, according to a later analysis. Correlated functional status among segregating V segments might reflect linkage disequilibrium, but an unknown experimental factor could not be ruled out. The presence/absence analyses assumed that sequencing depth was roughly uniform across donors, and that assumption may not be true. An earlier analysis of around 600 of the donors showed that most TCR beta V segments appeared in productive rearrangements either about 87% or about 30% of the time, which broadly matched IMGT annotations. A later analysis associated 15,000 to 20,000 TCR beta sequences with specific HLA alleles at a false discovery rate of 0.05. A group of highly shared sequence variants was considered likely to be a technical artifact of the sequencing pipeline. In a later analysis, HLA-associated TCR beta chains were found to be more clonally expanded and to have lower generation probabilities than equally common non-associated chains. This cohort had only TCR beta chains sequenced, and the lack of alpha or paired-chain data limited which features could be detected. A further reported finding was that TCR beta sequences accurately predicted the HLA-A and HLA-B alleles for most subjects in the first cohort. In a later analysis, most CMV-associated TCR beta chains were found to appear HLA-restricted, with HLA associations seemingly driven largely by CMV exposure. Immune exposure information for the cohort was limited to CMV serostatus. In a later genetic analysis, fewer N-insertions in productive TCRs were reported among donors in an Asian-associated ancestry cluster than the roughly 640-donor mean. Assigning TCR associations to individual alleles was difficult when HLA alleles, especially DR and DQ, strongly co-occurred. In vitro tests confirmed that three of the cytomegalovirus-associated TCR beta chains recognize cytomegalovirus antigens. The classifier was reported to diagnose cytomegalovirus status with high specificity and sensitivity in both the original cohort and the validation cohort. The study gave a list of some 150 TCR beta chains associated with cytomegalovirus. About 17 rarely observed V segments, including chromosome 9 orphons, were excluded from the earlier analysis of about 610 of the donors because counts were too low. A later analysis found that TCR association rates varied across HLA loci, with DRB1 alleles showing the most associated TCRs and HLA-C alleles the fewest.

Preparation of the library involved the immunoSEQ multiplex PCR assay. A mixture of 60 forward primers for TCR Vbeta segments and 13 reverse primers for TCR Jbeta segments was used in the multiplex PCR. The CDR3 region of rearranged TCR beta genes was amplified from genomic DNA with a multiplex PCR assay. On the Illumina HiSeq System, the amplified TCR beta libraries were sequenced as 87-base-pair reads. The study's processing was this. A later analysis tallied 75 million to 95 million unique TCR beta chains across the 666 repertoires, and about 12 million of those chains were shared by two or more donors. Raw reads were error-corrected and collapsed into unique sequences with a nearest-neighbor algorithm that merged closely related sequences to remove PCR and sequencing errors. V, D and J gene segments were assigned by aligning CDR3 sequences to IMGT reference sequences. For a sequence to be retained, a match of at least six nucleotides to both a V gene segment and a J gene segment was required. Rearrangements were called productive when the CDR3 lacked stop codons and stayed in frame with V and J; all others were non-productive. Following IMGT convention, CDR3 was defined as the stretch from the second conserved V-encoded cysteine to the conserved J-encoded phenylalanine. In an earlier analysis of some 550 of the donors, sequences lacking an unambiguous match to a single V gene segment were excluded. An earlier analysis of around 600 of the donors classified V segments as functional when productive rearrangements were above 56.7% and as segregating when the standard deviation between donors was above 5%. A statistical classification framework was built for diagnosing cytomegalovirus status from the catalog of TCR beta chain sequences. A later analysis assigned V and J genes by comparing TCR nucleotide sequences with IMGT/GENE-DB human TR gene sequences. In a later analysis, CDR3 sequences and most-parsimonious VDJ recombination scenarios were assigned using the TCRdist pipeline. A later analysis defined each TCR beta chain by its CDR3 amino acid sequence plus V-gene family, and excluded reads lacking a unique V-gene family. A later analysis removed several hundred highly shared, low-generation-probability nucleotide sequences to deal with suspected cross-contamination and a sequencing artifact. For each public chain, a later analysis derived a clonal expansion index from normalized ranks of inferred template counts within each repertoire. Generation probabilities in a later analysis came from a VDJ recombination model fitted to out-of-frame rearrangements, and those results were checked against IGoR. A later analysis scored TCR-TCR, TCR-HLA and TCR-CMV co-occurrence with hypergeometric tests, applying a repertoire-size bias correction to TCR pairs. A later analysis estimated false discovery rates by permuting HLA or CMV assignments 20 times. A later analysis grouped co-occurring TCRs with DBSCAN, adding TCRdist sequence similarity when clustering within HLA-allele-positive subsets. For co-occurrence clustering, repertoires with fewer than 30,000 or more than 120,000 public chains were excluded, along with several repertoires with anomalous nucleotide sharing. TCRdb stores this immuneACCESS table with in-frame sequences only. Part of the clones is absent; in the studies checked, under half of the shortfall reflects unresolved V genes, and no reason is known for the rest. V and J calls and clone size are those listed in that table; D and trimming were worked out from the DNA. This sample has about 96,000 clones in its table, and about three quarters of those were observed once. The ten largest clones capture approximately 7.4% of the sample.

The CDR3 starts with the cysteine, ends with the phenylalanine, and has 11 residues. Just CDR3 DNA is preserved here, 33 bases in frame from base 1. CDR1 and CDR2 were assigned from the germline V gene (reference sequence) as DFQATT and SNEGSKA. In total, approximately 700 healthy bone marrow donors made up the cohort. At the time of sampling, every cohort member was nominally healthy, though immune exposures that went unrecorded were likely present. The donor tested CMV seropositive and was one of the 289 seropositive cohort members. A peripheral blood sample was collected from each donor, and TCR beta sequencing was performed on peripheral blood mononuclear cells. The Qiagen DNeasy Blood Extraction Kit was used to extract genomic DNA from the blood cell samples.

What was sequenced was PBMCs. The sequence was collected from a man in his fifties in good health and CMV-seropositive. The chain was built from TRBV20-1 and TRBJ1-1; no D gene can be assigned with confidence. At the DNA level, the sequence is TGCAGCGCTAGTAGCAACACTGAAGCTTTCTTT. It codes for CSASSNTEAFF.